The present T cell receptor beta chain was sequenced within a study of T cell changes during pregnancy in multiple sclerosis. Only in-frame clones appear in the TCRdb table, and some are missing; sequencing was by immunoSEQ multiplex PCR. Of roughly 47,000 clones detected, approximately 90% appear once; the ten largest clones hold approximately 1.1%. With V trimmed by 6 bases and J by 8 bases, 5 bases remained unmatched. Germline V gives CDR1 SQVTM, CDR2 ANQGSEA. The CDR3 is 11 amino acids. The sequences come from CD4+ T cells from peripheral blood mononuclear cells, collected after pregnancy. The V and J genes are TRBV29-1 and TRBJ1-1; 8 positions agree with TRBD1. This receptor was identified in a female donor with multiple sclerosis, enrolled in a pregnancy study. The CDR3 sequence: CSVSRTGEAFF. The CDR3, as DNA: TGCAGCGTCTCTAGGACAGGGGAAGCTTTCTTT.